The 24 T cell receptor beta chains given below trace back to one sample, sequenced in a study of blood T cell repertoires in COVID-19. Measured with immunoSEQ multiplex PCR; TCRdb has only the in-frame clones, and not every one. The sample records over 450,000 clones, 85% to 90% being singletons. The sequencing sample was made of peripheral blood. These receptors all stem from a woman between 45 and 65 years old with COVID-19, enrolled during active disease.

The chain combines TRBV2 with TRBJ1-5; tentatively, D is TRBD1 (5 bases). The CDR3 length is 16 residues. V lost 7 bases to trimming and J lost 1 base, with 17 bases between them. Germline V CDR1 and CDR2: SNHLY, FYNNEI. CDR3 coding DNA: TGTGCCAGCATTCCAGGGAGGCGCAGGAGCAATCAGCCCCAGCATTTT. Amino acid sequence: CASIPGRRRSNQPQHF.

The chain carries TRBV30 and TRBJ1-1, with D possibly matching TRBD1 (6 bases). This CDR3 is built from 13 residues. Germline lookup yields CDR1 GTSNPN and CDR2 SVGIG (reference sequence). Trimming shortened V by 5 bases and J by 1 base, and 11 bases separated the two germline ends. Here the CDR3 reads CAWGQMQNTEAFF. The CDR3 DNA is TGTGCCTGGGGACAGATGCAGAACACTGAAGCTTTCTTT.

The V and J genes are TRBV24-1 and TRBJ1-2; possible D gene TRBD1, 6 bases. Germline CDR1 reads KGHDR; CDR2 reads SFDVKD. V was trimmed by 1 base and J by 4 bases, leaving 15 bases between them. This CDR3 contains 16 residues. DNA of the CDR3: TGTGCCACCAGTGATTTAAAACAGGGTGGGAGCTATGGCTACACCTTC. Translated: CATSDLKQGGSYGYTF.

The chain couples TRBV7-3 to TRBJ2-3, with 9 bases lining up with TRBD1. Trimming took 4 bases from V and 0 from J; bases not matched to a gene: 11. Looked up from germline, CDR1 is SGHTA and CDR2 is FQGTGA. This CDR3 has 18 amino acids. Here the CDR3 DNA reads TGTGCCAGCAGCTCGGGACAGGGCCCGGGACGTAGCACAGATACGCAGTATTTT. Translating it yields CASSSGQGPGRSTDTQYF.

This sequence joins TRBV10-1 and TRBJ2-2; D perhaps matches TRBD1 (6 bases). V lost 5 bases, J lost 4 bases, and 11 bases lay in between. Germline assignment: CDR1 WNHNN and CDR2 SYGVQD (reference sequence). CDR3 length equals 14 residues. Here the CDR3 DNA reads TGCGCCAGCAGTCTCGACAGGTCCACCGGGGAGCTGTTTTTT. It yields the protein CASSLDRSTGELFF.

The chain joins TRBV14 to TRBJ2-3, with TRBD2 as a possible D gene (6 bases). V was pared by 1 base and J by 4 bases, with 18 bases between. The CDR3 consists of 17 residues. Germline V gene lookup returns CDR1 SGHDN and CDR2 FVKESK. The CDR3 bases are TGTGCCAGCAGCCAAGTTGGGACCCGATCGGGGGCAGATACGCAGTATTTT. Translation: CASSQVGTRSGADTQYF.

The chain's CDR3 is CASSEGGAGGYNEQFF. For the CDR3, the DNA is TGCGCCAGCAGTGAGGGAGGAGCGGGGGGCTACAATGAGCAGTTCTTC. The chain links TRBV10-1 to TRBJ2-1, with 9 nucleotides matching TRBD2. V dropped 2 bases and J dropped 3; count of bases not matched to a gene: 5. This CDR3 spans 16 amino acids. Germline V gene lookup returns CDR1 WNHNN and CDR2 SYGVQD (reference sequence).

The CDR3 sequence: CASSLDISSYEQYF. The CDR3 bases are TGTGCCAGCTCCTTGGACATTAGCTCCTACGAGCAGTACTTC. The chain joins TRBV7-8 to TRBJ2-7; D perhaps matches TRBD1 (5 bases). The CDR3 contains 14 residues. With 8 bases removed from V and 0 bases from J, the gap between germline ends came to 14 bases. Germline loops: CDR1 SGHVS, CDR2 FQNEAQ.

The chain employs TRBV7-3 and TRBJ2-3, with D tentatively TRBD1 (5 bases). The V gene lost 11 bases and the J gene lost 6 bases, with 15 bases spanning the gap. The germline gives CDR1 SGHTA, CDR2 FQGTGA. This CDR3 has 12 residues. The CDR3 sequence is CALGVDWDTQYF. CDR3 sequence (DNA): TGTGCCTTAGGGGTAGATTGGGATACGCAGTATTTT.

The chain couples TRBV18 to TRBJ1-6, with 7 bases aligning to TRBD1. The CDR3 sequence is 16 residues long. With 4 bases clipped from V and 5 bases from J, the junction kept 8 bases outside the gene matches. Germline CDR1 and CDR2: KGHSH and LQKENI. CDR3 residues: CASSLRPGQNNSPLHF. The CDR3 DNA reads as TGTGCCAGCTCACTACGTCCGGGACAGAATAATTCACCCCTCCACTTT.

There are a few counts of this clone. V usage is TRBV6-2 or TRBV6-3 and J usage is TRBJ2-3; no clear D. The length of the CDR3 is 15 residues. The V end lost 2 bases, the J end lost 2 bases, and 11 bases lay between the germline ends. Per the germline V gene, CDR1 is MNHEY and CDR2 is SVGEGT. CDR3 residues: CASSYGGGNTDTQYF. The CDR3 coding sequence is TGTGCCAGCAGTTACGGCGGCGGAAACACAGATACGCAGTATTTT.

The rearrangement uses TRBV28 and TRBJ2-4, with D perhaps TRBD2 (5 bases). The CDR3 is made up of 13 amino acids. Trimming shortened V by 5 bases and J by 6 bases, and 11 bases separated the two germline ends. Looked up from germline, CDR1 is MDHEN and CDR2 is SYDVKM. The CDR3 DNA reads TGTGCCAGCAGTCTCGGGGTAGTAAACATTCAGTACTTC. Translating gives CASSLGVVNIQYF.

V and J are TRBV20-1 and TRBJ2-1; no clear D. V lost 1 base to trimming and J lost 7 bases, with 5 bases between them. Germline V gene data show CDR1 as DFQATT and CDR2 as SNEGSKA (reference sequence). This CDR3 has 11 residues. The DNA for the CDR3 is TGCAGTGCTAGAGTATCGAATGAGCAGTTCTTC. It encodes CSARVSNEQFF.

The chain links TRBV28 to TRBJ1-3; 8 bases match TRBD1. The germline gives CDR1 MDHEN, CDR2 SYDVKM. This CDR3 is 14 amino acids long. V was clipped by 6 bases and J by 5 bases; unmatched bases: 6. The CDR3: CASRPGQGRNTIYF. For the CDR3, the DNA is TGTGCCAGCAGACCCGGACAGGGAAGAAACACCATATATTTT. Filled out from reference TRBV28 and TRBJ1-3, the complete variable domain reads DVKVTQSSRYLVKRTGEKVFLECVQDMDHENMFWYRQDPGLGLRLIYFSYDVKMKEKGDIPEGYSVSREKKERFSLILESASTNQTSMYLCASRPGQGRNTIYFGEGSWLTVV.

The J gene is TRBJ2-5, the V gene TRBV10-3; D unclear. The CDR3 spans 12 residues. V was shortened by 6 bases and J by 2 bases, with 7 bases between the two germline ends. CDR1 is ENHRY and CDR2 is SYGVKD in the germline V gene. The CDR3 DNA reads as TGTGCCATCAGGGGCCGACAAGAGACCCAGTACTTC. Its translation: CAIRGRQETQYF.

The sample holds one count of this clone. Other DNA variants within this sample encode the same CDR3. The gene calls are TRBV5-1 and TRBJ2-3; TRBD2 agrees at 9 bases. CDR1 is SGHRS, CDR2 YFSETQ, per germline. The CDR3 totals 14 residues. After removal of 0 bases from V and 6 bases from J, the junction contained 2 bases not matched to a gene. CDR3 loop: CASSLGLAGDTQYF. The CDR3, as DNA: TGCGCCAGCAGCTTGGGGCTAGCGGGGGATACGCAGTATTTT.

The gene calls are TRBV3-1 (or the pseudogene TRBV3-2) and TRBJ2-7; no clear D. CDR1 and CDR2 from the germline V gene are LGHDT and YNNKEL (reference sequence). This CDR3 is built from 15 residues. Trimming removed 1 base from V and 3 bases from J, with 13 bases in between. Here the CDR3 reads CASSQASRVHYEQYF. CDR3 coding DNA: TGTGCCAGCAGCCAAGCTTCCCGGGTACACTACGAGCAGTACTTC.

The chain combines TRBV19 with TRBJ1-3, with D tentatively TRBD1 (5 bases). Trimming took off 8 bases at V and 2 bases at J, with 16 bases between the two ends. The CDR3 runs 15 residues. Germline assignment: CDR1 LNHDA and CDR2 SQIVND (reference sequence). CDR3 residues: CASALSGGTGNTIYF. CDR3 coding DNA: TGTGCCAGTGCCTTGAGTGGGGGGACTGGAAACACCATATATTTT.

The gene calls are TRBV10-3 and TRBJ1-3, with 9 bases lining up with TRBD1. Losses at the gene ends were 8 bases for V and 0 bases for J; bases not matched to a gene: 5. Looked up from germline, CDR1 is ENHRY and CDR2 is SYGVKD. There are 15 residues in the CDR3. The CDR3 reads CAIGGQGSSGNTIYF. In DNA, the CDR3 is TGTGCCATCGGCGGACAGGGGAGCTCTGGAAACACCATATATTTT.

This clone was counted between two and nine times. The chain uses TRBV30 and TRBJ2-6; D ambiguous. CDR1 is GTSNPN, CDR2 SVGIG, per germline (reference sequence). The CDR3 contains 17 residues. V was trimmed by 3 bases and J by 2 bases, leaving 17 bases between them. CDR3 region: CAWRLVARETGANVLTF. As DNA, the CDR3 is TGTGCCTGGAGGTTGGTAGCCCGAGAGACTGGGGCCAACGTCCTGACTTTC.

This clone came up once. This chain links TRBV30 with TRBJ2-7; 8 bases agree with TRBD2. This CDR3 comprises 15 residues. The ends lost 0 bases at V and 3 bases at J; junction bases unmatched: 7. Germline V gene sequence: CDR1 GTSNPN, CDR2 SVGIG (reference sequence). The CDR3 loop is CAWSVPGAGGYEQYF. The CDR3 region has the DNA TGTGCCTGGAGTGTACCAGGGGCGGGAGGCTACGAGCAGTACTTC.

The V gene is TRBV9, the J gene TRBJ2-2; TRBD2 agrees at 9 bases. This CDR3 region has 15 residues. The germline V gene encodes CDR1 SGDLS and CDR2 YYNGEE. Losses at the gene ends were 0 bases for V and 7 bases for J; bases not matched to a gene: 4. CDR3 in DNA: TGTGCCAGCAGCGTAGGCGGGGGGGCTATCGGGGAGCTGTTTTTT. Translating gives CASSVGGGAIGELFF.

The CDR3 region is CASSYHGRQGDGYTF. The CDR3 coding sequence is TGTGCCAGCAGTTACCACGGCAGACAGGGGGACGGCTACACCTTC. The chain couples TRBV6-5 to TRBJ1-2, with 9 bases fitting TRBD1. The CDR3 consists of 15 residues. J was trimmed by 8 bases and V by 2 bases; bases with no gene match: 9. Germline assignment: CDR1 MNHEY and CDR2 SVGAGI.

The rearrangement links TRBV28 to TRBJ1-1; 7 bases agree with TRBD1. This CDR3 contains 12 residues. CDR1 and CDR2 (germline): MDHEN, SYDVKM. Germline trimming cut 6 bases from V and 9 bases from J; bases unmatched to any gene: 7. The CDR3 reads CASSEQGLQAFF. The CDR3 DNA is TGTGCCAGCAGCGAACAGGGGCTTCAAGCTTTCTTT.